These 9 T cell receptor beta chains originate from one sample sequenced in a study of memory CD4+ T cells and cytomegalovirus serostatus. Single viable CD3+CD4+CD8-CD45RO+ cells were sorted as the memory CD4+ T cells. TCRdb's table, derived via immunoSEQ multiplex PCR, lists solely in-frame clones and lacks some. The sample gives 45,000 to 65,000 clones, 78% of which show up once; about 0.77% is in the top ten. The sequenced sample consisted of memory CD4+ T cells from blood. These receptors all come from an adult in good health and CMV-seronegative.

The J gene is TRBJ2-5, the V gene TRBV9, with TRBD2 as a possible D gene (6 bases). Germline V gene data show CDR1 as SGDLS and CDR2 as YYNGEE. The CDR3 runs to 14 residues. Trimming cost V 3 bases and J 5 bases, with 14 bases left between them. CDR3 nucleotide sequence: TGTGCCAGCAGCGCCCGACTAGAGGGGGAGACCCAGTACTTC. It specifies CASSARLEGETQYF.

The chain couples TRBV11-1 to TRBJ2-7, with D unresolved. This CDR3 is built from 11 residues. V was shortened by 3 bases and J by 6 bases, with 6 bases between the two germline ends. Germline-derived CDR1 and CDR2 are SGHAT and FQDESV (reference sequence). This CDR3 reads CASSLDREQYF. The CDR3 DNA reads as TGTGCCAGCAGCTTGGATCGCGAGCAGTACTTC.

The J gene is TRBJ2-3, the V gene TRBV5-5; D might be TRBD2 (5 bases). The CDR3 is 15 amino acids. Germline-derived CDR1 and CDR2 are SGHKS and YYEKEE (reference sequence). V gave up 1 base and J gave up 8 bases, with 17 bases separating them. In DNA, the CDR3 is TGTGCCAGCAGCTTGTTTCGGACTGAGCAGGCTACGCAGTATTTT. Encoded protein: CASSLFRTEQATQYF.

The chain recombines TRBV5-1 with TRBJ2-5; D is perhaps TRBD2 (6 bases). Trimming took 4 bases from V and 1 from J, leaving 17 bases between them. The CDR3 has 16 residues. Looked up from germline, CDR1 is SGHRS and CDR2 is YFSETQ. CDR3 protein: CASSPAGLGAQETQYF. The CDR3 DNA follows: TGCGCCAGCAGCCCGGCGGGACTCGGGGCCCAAGAGACCCAGTACTTC.

This chain connects TRBV4-3 to TRBJ1-2; D unresolved. CDR3 length: 13 residues. The germline V and J ends were trimmed by 0 bases and 4 bases, with 6 bases remaining between them. In germline, CDR1 is LGHNA, CDR2 YSLEER. The chain's CDR3 is CASSQDWGYGYTF. CDR3 sequence (DNA): TGCGCCAGCAGCCAAGATTGGGGCTATGGCTACACCTTC.

CDR3 region: CASSLRDGSRDSPLHF. The DNA for the CDR3 is TGTGCCAGCAGCCTCCGGGACGGTTCGAGGGATTCACCCCTCCACTTT. The chain is built from TRBV21-1 and TRBJ1-6. TRBV21-1 is marked as a pseudogene. This CDR3 has 16 amino acids.

V gene TRBV7-2 combines with J gene TRBJ1-4; possibly TRBD1 for D (6 bases). Trimming took off 1 base at V and 8 bases at J, with 14 bases between the two ends. Germline V gene lookup returns CDR1 SGHTA and CDR2 FQGNSA. The CDR3 totals 15 residues. Here the CDR3 reads CASSLGSRGAEKLFF. The CDR3 DNA sequence: TGTGCCAGCAGCTTAGGGTCGAGGGGGGCGGAAAAACTGTTTTTT.

The V gene is TRBV2, the J gene TRBJ1-5, with a weak D call TRBD1 (5 bases). The CDR3 contains 13 residues. V was trimmed by 7 bases and J by 5 bases, leaving 12 bases between them. Per the germline V gene, CDR1 is SNHLY and CDR2 is FYNNEI. The CDR3 protein is CASTGSGHQPQHF. In nucleotides, the CDR3 is TGTGCCAGCACGGGGTCAGGGCATCAGCCCCAGCATTTT.

The chain is built from TRBV4-3 and TRBJ1-2; D possibly corresponds to TRBD1 (5 bases). Germline CDR1 and CDR2: LGHNA and YSLEER. The CDR3 is 16 residues long. V dropped 0 bases and J dropped 3 bases, with 14 bases sitting between them. CDR3 sequence reads: CASSQDGGRWDYGYTF. The CDR3 region has the DNA TGCGCCAGCAGCCAAGATGGGGGGAGGTGGGACTATGGCTACACCTTC.